This TCR beta chain is drawn from a study of blood T cell repertoires in COVID-19. Study summary: Nucleic acid was either cDNA or gDNA, and it came from T cells, B-cell-depleted T cells, or PBMCs.

A single count supports this clone. TCRdb's copy holds only in-frame clones and misses some; the assay was immunoSEQ multiplex PCR. Of about 300,000 clones in the sample, 80% to 90% were seen once. Each participant's cohort was designated according to participant-reported clinical history. In germline, CDR1 is SGHVS, CDR2 FNYEAQ. The CDR3 is 14 residues long. The V end was cut by 0 bases, the J end by 8 bases, with 13 bases between. This chain connects TRBV7-6 to TRBJ1-2; no clear D gene. Material: PBMCs or T cells enriched from blood (not recorded which). This TCR was sampled from a man aged 30-40 years who had recovered from COVID-19. The DNA of the CDR3 is TGTGCCAGCAGCTTAGCACAGTCAAGTGGGGGCTACACCTTC. This translates into CASSLAQSSGGYTF.